This T cell receptor beta chain was sequenced in a study of post-analysis software for immune sequencing data. About the study: There were relapsing-remitting, secondary progressive and progressive-relapsing multiple sclerosis among the disease courses included. Overall study findings and caveats: In patients, TRBV5-6, TRBV5-1 and TRBV20-1 belonged to five TRBV segments found more frequently than in controls.

Germline values: CDR1 SNHLY, CDR2 FYNNEI. The CDR3 runs to 15 residues. Trimming shortened V by 5 bases and J by 5 bases, and 16 bases separated the two germline ends. Libraries were made from TCR beta cDNA, and they carried unique molecular identifiers. From 1 to 10 million T cells, around 500,000 cDNA molecules were obtained. TCRdb reanalysed the PCR reads using MiXCR and keeps one entry per CDR3 protein. The table lists more than 500,000 distinct CDR3 sequences, around a third of them singletons. This clonotype was picked up a small number of times. What it binds is unknown. The receptor was isolated from a girl younger than 18 with multiple sclerosis. Sequencing used blood. The rearrangement joins TRBV2 to TRBJ2-4; tentative D call: TRBD1 (5 bases). This chain's CDR3 is CASSLGPSRENIQYF. CDR3 in DNA: TGTGCCAGCAGTCTCGGACCATCCAGGGAAAACATTCAGTACTTC.